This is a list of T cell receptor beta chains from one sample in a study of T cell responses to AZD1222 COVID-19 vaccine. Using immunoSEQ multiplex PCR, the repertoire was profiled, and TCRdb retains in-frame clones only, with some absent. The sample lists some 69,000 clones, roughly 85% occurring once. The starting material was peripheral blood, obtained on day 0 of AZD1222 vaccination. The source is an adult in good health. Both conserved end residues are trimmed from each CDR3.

cdr3_aa: ASSDRRGSLGEQY
j_call: TRBJ2-7
v_call: TRBV13

cdr3_aa: ASSDGPDYNEQF
j_call: TRBJ2-1
v_call: TRBV9

cdr3_aa: ASSRDRGLDGYT
j_call: TRBJ1-2
v_call: TRBV18

cdr3_aa: ASSDTGQLNEKLF
j_call: TRBJ1-4
v_call: TRBV7-9

cdr3_aa: ASSLRINEKLF
j_call: TRBJ1-4
v_call: TRBV11-2

cdr3_aa: ASRDPSRANVLT
j_call: TRBJ2-6
v_call: TRBV19

cdr3_aa: ASSLVGVQETQY
j_call: TRBJ2-5
v_call: TRBV11-1

cdr3_aa: ASSEEAESIYGYT
j_call: TRBJ1-2
v_call: TRBV6-1

cdr3_aa: ASSFAGGHTIY
j_call: TRBJ1-3
v_call: TRBV12-3/TRBV12-4

cdr3_aa: ASTEVGGFNTEAF
j_call: TRBJ1-1
v_call: TRBV2

cdr3_aa: ASSSYDTEAF
j_call: TRBJ1-1
v_call: TRBV19